This T cell receptor beta chain was captured by sequencing in a study of T cells in Graves' hyperthyroidism and ophthalmopathy. As for the study in general: Specimen type is peripheral blood, collected at initial diagnosis prior to any treatment.

This clonotype showed up many times. The target antigen is unknown. There were TCR beta CDR3 regions amplified from RNA transcripts. HTBI primers were employed in a first-round RT-PCR of the TCR CDR3. TCRdb processed the multiplex PCR reads anew with MiXCR; each CDR3 protein has one entry. This table has under 750,000 distinct CDR3 sequences, 15% to 20% appearing once. Participants, patients aged 18 to 65, had newly diagnosed hyperthyroidism with a duration under 2 months. Blood was obtained at the first hyperthyroidism diagnosis, which preceded any ophthalmopathy symptoms. Study findings and constraints: Ophthalmopathy and stable hyperthyroidism were told apart by a 13 V-J model.

The sample taken for sequencing was blood. The sequence was collected from a woman in her 50s with Graves' hyperthyroidism that later progressed to Graves' ophthalmopathy.

The CDR3 coding sequence is TGTGCCTGGATAGAGGCAGGAGGGTTGGATGGCTACACCTTC. This encodes CAWIEAGGLDGYTF. V gene TRBV30 combines with J gene TRBJ1-2; D unresolved. In germline, CDR1 is GTSNPN, CDR2 SVGIG (reference sequence). V was clipped by 4 bases and J by 6 bases, with 18 bases between them. CDR3 length: 14 amino acids.